This TCR beta chain stems from a study of identical twins. Study results and limitations: Monozygotic twins shared more out-of-frame TCR alpha than recombination models predicted. Partly confounded zero-insertion analyses could result from invariant MAIT and iNKT cells. The degree of excess twin sharing was weaker in beta out-of-frame sequences. Fewer insertions were carried by abundant cord blood beta clonotypes, but none was seen in memory repertoires.

TCRdb called the 5' RACE reads again in MiXCR, with one record for every CDR3 protein. In the table there are 140,000 to 150,000 distinct CDR3 sequences, 3% to 4% of which are singletons. The V end was cut by 2 bases, the J end by 4 bases, with 13 bases between. Germline CDR1 is SGHDT and CDR2 is YYEEEE. CDR3 size: 15 residues. Notes on this clonotype: Its antigen is unknown.

What was sequenced was memory T cells sorted from blood. The chain links TRBV5-6 to TRBJ2-1, with TRBD1 as a possible D gene (5 bases). This sequence originates from a man aged 18 to 29 in good health. The CDR3: CASSFTGVAYNEQFF. CDR3 in DNA: TGTGCCAGCAGCTTCACAGGTGTCGCATACAATGAGCAGTTCTTC.